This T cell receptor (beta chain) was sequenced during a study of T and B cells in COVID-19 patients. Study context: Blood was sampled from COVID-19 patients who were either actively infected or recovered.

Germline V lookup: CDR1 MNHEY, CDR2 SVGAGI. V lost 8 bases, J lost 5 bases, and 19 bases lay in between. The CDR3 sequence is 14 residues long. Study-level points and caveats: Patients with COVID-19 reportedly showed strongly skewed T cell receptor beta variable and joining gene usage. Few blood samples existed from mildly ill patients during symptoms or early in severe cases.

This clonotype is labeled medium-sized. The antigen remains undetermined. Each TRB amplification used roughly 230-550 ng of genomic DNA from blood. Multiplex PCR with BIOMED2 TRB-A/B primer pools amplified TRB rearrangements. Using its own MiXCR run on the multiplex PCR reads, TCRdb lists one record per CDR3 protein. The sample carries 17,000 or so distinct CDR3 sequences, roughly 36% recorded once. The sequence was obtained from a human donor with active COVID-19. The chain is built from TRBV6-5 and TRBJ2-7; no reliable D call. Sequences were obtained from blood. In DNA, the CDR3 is TGTGCCAGCGGAGCTCTGGCCACCACCCACGAGCAGTACGTC. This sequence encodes CASGALATTHEQYV.